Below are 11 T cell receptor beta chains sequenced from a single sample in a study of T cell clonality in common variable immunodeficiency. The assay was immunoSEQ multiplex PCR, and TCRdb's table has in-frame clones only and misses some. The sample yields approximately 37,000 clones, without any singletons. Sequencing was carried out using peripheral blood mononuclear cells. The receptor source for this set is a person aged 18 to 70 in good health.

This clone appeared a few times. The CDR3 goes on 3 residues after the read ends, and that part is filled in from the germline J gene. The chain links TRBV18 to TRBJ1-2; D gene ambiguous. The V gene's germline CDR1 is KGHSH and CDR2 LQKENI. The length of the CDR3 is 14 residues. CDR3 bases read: TGTGCCAGCTCACCTCCGAACAGCGGCAATGAC. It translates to CASSPPNSGND. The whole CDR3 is CASSPPNSGNDYTF.

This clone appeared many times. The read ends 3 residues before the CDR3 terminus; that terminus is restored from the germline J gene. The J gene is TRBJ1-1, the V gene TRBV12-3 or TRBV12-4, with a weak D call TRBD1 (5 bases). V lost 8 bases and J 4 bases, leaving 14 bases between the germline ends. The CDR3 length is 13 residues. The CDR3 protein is CASLVSGSTEAFF. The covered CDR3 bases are TGTGCCAGCCTCGTATCAGGGAGCACTGAA.

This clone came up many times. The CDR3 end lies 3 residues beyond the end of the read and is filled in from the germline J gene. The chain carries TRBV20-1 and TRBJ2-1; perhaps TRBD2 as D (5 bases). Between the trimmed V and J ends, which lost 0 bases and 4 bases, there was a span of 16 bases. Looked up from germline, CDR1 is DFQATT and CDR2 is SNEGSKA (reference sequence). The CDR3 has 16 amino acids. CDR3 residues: CSAREGLATTYNEQFF. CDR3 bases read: TGCAGTGCTAGAGAGGGTCTAGCCACTACGTACAATGAG.

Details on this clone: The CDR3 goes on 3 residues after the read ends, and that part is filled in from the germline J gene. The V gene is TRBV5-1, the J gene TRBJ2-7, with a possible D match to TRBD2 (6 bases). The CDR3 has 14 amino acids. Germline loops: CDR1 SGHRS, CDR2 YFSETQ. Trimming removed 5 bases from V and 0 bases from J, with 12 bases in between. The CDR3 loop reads CASRGVADSYEQYF. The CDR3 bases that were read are TGCGCCAGCAGGGGGGTAGCGGACTCCTACGAG.

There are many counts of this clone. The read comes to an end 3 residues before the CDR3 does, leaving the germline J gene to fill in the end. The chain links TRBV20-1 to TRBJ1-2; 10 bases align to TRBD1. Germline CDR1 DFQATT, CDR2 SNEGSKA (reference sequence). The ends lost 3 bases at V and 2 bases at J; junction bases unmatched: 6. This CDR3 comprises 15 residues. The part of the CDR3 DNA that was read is TGCAGTGCTAGGGAGACGGGACAGGGGAACTATGGC. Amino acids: CSARETGQGNYG. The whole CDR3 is CSARETGQGNYGYTF.

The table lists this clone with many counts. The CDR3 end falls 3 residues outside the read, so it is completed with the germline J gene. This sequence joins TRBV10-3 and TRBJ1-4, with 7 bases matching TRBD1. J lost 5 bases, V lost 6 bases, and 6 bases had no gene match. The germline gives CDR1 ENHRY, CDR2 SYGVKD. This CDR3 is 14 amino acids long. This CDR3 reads CAIRRTGRNEKLFF. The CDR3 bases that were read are TGTGCCATCAGACGGACAGGACGAAATGAAAAA.

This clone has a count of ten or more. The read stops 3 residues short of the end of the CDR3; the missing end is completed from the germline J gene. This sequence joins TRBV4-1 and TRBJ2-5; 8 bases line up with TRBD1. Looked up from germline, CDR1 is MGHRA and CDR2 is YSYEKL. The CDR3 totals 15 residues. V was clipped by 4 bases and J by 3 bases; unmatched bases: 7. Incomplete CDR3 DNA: TGCGCCAGCAGCCCTCTCGACAGGGGCGAAGAGACC. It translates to CASSPLDRGEET. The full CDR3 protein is CASSPLDRGEETQYF.

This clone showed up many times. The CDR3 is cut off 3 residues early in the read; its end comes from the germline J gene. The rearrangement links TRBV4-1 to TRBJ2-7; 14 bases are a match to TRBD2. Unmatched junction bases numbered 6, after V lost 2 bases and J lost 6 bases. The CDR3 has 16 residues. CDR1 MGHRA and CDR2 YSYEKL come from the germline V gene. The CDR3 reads CASSQMGLAGAGEQYF. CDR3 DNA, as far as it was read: TGCGCCAGCAGCCAAATGGGACTAGCGGGAGCAGGCGAG.

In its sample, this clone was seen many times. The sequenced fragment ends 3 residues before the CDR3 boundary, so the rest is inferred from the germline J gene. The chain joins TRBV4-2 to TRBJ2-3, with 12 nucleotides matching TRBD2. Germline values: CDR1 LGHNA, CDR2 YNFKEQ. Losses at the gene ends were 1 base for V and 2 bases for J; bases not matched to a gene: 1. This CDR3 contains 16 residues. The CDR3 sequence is CASSQGTSGITDTQYF. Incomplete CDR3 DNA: TGTGCCAGCAGCCAAGGGACTAGCGGGATCACAGATACG.

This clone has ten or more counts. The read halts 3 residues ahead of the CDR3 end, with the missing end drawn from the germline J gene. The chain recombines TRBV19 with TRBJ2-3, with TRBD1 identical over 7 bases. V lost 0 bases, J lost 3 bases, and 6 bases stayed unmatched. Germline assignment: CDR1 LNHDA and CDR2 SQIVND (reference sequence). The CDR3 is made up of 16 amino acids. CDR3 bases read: TGTGCCAGTAGTATAGAAACAGGGGAGATAACAGATACG. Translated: CASSIETGEITDT. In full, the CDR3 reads CASSIETGEITDTQYF.

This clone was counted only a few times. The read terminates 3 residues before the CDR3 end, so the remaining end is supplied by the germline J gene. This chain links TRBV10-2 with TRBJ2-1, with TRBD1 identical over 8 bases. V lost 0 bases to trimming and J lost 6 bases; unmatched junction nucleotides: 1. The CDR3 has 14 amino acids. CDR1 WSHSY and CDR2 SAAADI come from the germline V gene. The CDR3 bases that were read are TGCGCCAGCAGTGAGTCCAGGGGGCCCAATGAG. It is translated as CASSESRGPNE. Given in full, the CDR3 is CASSESRGPNEQFF.